These 20 T cell receptor beta chains originate from one sample sequenced in a study of shared clonotypes between healthy human individuals. TCRdb's table, derived via immunoSEQ multiplex PCR, lists solely in-frame clones and lacks some. Altogether almost 750,000 clones are present, 72% being singletons, with the ten largest covering around 1.8%. The sequenced material came from memory CD4+ T cells sorted from blood. Sample subset: CD45RA-negative fraction. The receptor source for this set is a young woman in good health.

The chain carries TRBV28 and TRBJ2-4; a weak D match, TRBD2 (6 bases). CDR1 and CDR2 (germline): MDHEN, SYDVKM. V was clipped by 7 bases and J by 0 bases, with 19 bases between them. This CDR3 contains 17 residues. CDR3 in DNA: TGTGCCAGCAATGACCTGGGGCGGAGGGGAGCCAAAAACATTCAGTACTTC. Translation: CASNDLGRRGAKNIQYF.

The gene calls are TRBV7-8 and TRBJ1-5; TRBD1 matches 7 bases. V shed 5 bases, J shed 0 bases, and the junction held 10 bases outside the gene matches. The CDR3 consists of 17 residues. Germline V gene data show CDR1 as SGHVS and CDR2 as FQNEAQ. The CDR3 coding sequence is TGTGCCAGCAGCGCCAGACAGGGCTCCTATAGCAATCAGCCCCAGCATTTT. Translated, it gives CASSARQGSYSNQPQHF.

V and J are TRBV28 and TRBJ1-1; TRBD1 is a possible D gene (5 bases). Per germline, CDR1 MDHEN and CDR2 SYDVKM. Trimming removed 6 bases from V and 0 bases from J, with 8 bases in between. The CDR3 spans 13 residues. The CDR3 spells CASRTTVNTEAFF. CDR3 nucleotides: TGTGCCAGCAGGACGACAGTGAACACTGAAGCTTTCTTT.

The rearrangement uses TRBV6-5 and TRBJ2-7; 8 positions agree with TRBD1. Germline trimming cut 2 bases from V and 6 bases from J; bases unmatched to any gene: 9. The germline gives CDR1 MNHEY, CDR2 SVGAGI. There are 15 residues in the CDR3. The CDR3 sequence is CASSYGRDRPAEQYF. The CDR3 DNA reads TGTGCCAGCAGTTACGGTCGGGACAGGCCTGCCGAGCAGTACTTC.

The chain couples TRBV30 to TRBJ2-3, with D unresolved. V was trimmed by 2 bases and J by 0 bases, leaving 9 bases between them. The CDR3 has 14 amino acids. CDR1 is GTSNPN and CDR2 is SVGIG in the germline V gene (reference sequence). This CDR3 is CAWSSGPSTDTQYF. In DNA form, the CDR3 reads TGTGCCTGGAGTAGTGGCCCCAGCACAGATACGCAGTATTTT.

This clone was observed a handful of times. The rearrangement joins TRBV6-1 to TRBJ2-7; D might be TRBD2 (7 bases). The CDR3 sequence is 13 residues long. V dropped 8 bases and J dropped 6 bases, with 17 bases sitting between them. Germline V gives CDR1 MNHNS, CDR2 SASEGT. CDR3 sequence reads: CASVWGPGGEQYF. CDR3 DNA: TGTGCCAGCGTCTGGGGGCCGGGAGGCGAGCAGTACTTC.

The chain employs TRBV7-6 and TRBJ1-1, with D uncertain. Germline V gene lookup returns CDR1 SGHVS and CDR2 FNYEAQ. V lost 5 bases and J lost 7, with 8 bases in between. The length of the CDR3 is 11 residues. Written as DNA, the CDR3 is TGTGCCAGCAGCCTTAAGGGTGAAGCTTTCTTT. Amino acids: CASSLKGEAFF.

This CDR3 is CASSLVLDTEAFF. CDR3 bases: TGTGCCAGCAGCTTAGTCCTGGACACTGAAGCTTTCTTT. The V call is TRBV11-3, the J call TRBJ1-1; unclear D gene. Germline CDR1 and CDR2: SGHNT and YENEEA. The CDR3 sequence is 13 residues long. V gave up 1 base and J gave up 3 bases, with 6 bases separating them.

The CDR3 reads CASSLFFSSGANVLTF. Written as DNA, the CDR3 is TGCGCCAGCAGCTTGTTTTTTAGCTCTGGGGCCAACGTCCTGACTTTC. V and J are TRBV5-1 and TRBJ2-6; D gene unclear. CDR1 is SGHRS, CDR2 YFSETQ, per germline. Trimming took 1 base from V and 0 from J, leaving 8 bases between them. The CDR3 length is 16 residues.

This clone is a singleton in its sample. The genes are TRBV4-1 and TRBJ2-7; 10 bases line up with TRBD2. V shed 0 bases, J shed 4 bases, and the junction held 6 bases outside the gene matches. The CDR3 is 16 residues long. Germline values: CDR1 MGHRA, CDR2 YSYEKL. The DNA of the CDR3 is TGCGCCAGCAGCCAAGATCCCGCTAGCGGGAGATACGAGCAGTACTTC. Its protein is CASSQDPASGRYEQYF.

This rearrangement joins TRBV28 to TRBJ2-5; TRBD2 agrees at 7 bases. The CDR3 runs to 18 residues. The ends lost 1 base at V and 1 base at J; junction bases unmatched: 12. The germline CDR1 and CDR2 sequences are MDHEN and SYDVKM. CDR3 residues: CASSLSPSGGSLQETQYF. As DNA, the CDR3 is TGTGCCAGCAGTTTATCCCCATCGGGAGGAAGCCTCCAAGAGACCCAGTACTTC.

There are a few counts of this clone. The V call is TRBV7-2, the J call TRBJ2-6; D unresolved. The germline V gene encodes CDR1 SGHTA and CDR2 FQGNSA. This CDR3 is built from 14 residues. The V end was cut by 4 bases, the J end by 4 bases, with 8 bases between. The CDR3 spells CASSSKAGANVLTF. CDR3 coding DNA: TGTGCCAGCAGCTCCAAGGCCGGGGCCAACGTCCTGACTTTC.

This chain uses TRBV20-1 with TRBJ1-6; D call uncertain. Germline CDR1 and CDR2: DFQATT and SNEGSKA (reference sequence). The V end was cut by 3 bases, the J end by 10 bases, with 4 bases between. The CDR3 consists of 10 residues. The CDR3: CSASMSPLHF. The CDR3 bases are TGCAGTGCTAGTATGTCACCCCTCCACTTT.

V is TRBV6-5 and J is TRBJ2-2; 9 nucleotides agree with TRBD1. In germline, CDR1 is MNHEY, CDR2 SVGAGI. V lost 6 bases to trimming and J lost 5 bases; unmatched junction nucleotides: 7. The CDR3 runs to 15 residues. This chain's CDR3 is CASRWDRDSTGELFF. CDR3 bases: TGTGCCAGCAGATGGGACAGGGATTCAACCGGGGAGCTGTTTTTT.

The V and J genes are TRBV11-2 and TRBJ2-7; possible D gene TRBD1, 5 bases. CDR1 and CDR2 from the germline V gene are SGHAT and FQNNGV. The CDR3 is 14 residues long. V lost 5 bases, J lost 4 bases, and 15 bases lay in between. The CDR3 here is CASSPEVGRYEQYF. CDR3 coding DNA: TGTGCCAGCAGCCCCGAGGTGGGGCGATACGAGCAGTACTTC.

This chain connects TRBV30 to TRBJ1-2; TRBD1 matches 10 bases. J lost 2 bases, V lost 0 bases, and 6 bases had no gene match. Germline CDR1 and CDR2: GTSNPN and SVGIG (reference sequence). The CDR3 has 16 residues. CDR3 loop: CAWSVAGTGVNYGYTF. The DNA of the CDR3 is TGTGCCTGGAGTGTAGCCGGGACAGGGGTAAACTATGGCTACACCTTC.

The chain recombines TRBV28 with TRBJ2-5, with 8 bases that match TRBD1. CDR1 and CDR2 (germline): MDHEN, SYDVKM. This CDR3 has 14 amino acids. After removal of 6 bases from V and 2 bases from J, the junction contained 5 bases not matched to a gene. CDR3 nucleotide sequence: TGTGCCAGCAGAGAGGGACAGGTTCAAGAGACCCAGTACTTC. Its translation is CASREGQVQETQYF. The whole variable domain, filled in from reference TRBV28 and TRBJ2-5, reads DVKVTQSSRYLVKRTGEKVFLECVQDMDHENMFWYRQDPGLGLRLIYFSYDVKMKEKGDIPEGYSVSREKKERFSLILESASTNQTSMYLCASREGQVQETQYFGPGTRLLVL.

The rearrangement joins TRBV28 to TRBJ2-1; D may be TRBD2 (6 bases). The CDR3 contains 15 residues. From germline, CDR1 is MDHEN and CDR2 SYDVKM. V was shortened by 5 bases and J by 5 bases, with 16 bases between the two germline ends. The CDR3 bases are TGTGCCAGCAGTCCACGGCCGGGAGTTGACAATGAGCAGTTCTTC. Residues: CASSPRPGVDNEQFF.

The chain carries TRBV6-6 and TRBJ2-7, with a possible D match to TRBD1 (6 bases). V shed 6 bases and J shed 3 bases, with 18 bases lying between them. The V gene's germline CDR1 is MNHNY and CDR2 SVGAGI (reference sequence). The CDR3 covers 15 residues. CDR3 sequence (DNA): TGTGCCAGCAGAAACGCGGACAGTTACCTCTACGAGCAGTACTTC. It encodes CASRNADSYLYEQYF.

Points on this clone: The same CDR3 arises from other DNA sequences in this sample as well. The gene calls are TRBV19 and TRBJ2-1, with 9 bases lining up with TRBD2. Germline CDR1 reads LNHDA; CDR2 reads SQIVND (reference sequence). The junction had 2 bases not matched to a gene; V was cut back by 2 bases and J by 3 bases. This CDR3 spans 15 amino acids. DNA of the CDR3: TGTGCCAGTAGTATAACTAGCGGGTTCTACAATGAGCAGTTCTTC. Its protein product is CASSITSGFYNEQFF.